The clone carrying this T cell receptor beta chain was seen at least ten times. Antigen specificity is unknown. TCRdb fed the 5' RACE reads into MiXCR, producing one record per CDR3 protein. The repertoire holds around 55,000 distinct CDR3 sequences, with around an eighth as singletons. Germline lookup yields CDR1 SGHAT and CDR2 FQNNGV. The CDR3 totals 15 residues. The V and J ends lost 5 bases and 5 bases, in that order; junction bases with no gene match: 6. This specimen belongs to a study of early T cells in non-severe SARS-CoV-2 infection. General study findings and limits: Anti-spike CD8 responses were favored by VDJdb matching, which missed private and CD4 specificities.

The clonotype originates from an adult who was a healthcare worker with PCR-confirmed SARS-CoV-2 infection or an uninfected control (not recorded which). The V call is TRBV11-2, the J call TRBJ2-1; TRBD2 aligns across 10 bases. Material: whole blood. The CDR3 DNA is TGTGCCAGCAGCCAACTAGCGGGGACGCACAATGAGCAGTTCTTC. Amino acid sequence: CASSQLAGTHNEQFF. The full variable domain, its missing parts supplied by reference TRBV11-2 and TRBJ2-1, is EAGVAQSPRYKIIEKRQSVAFWCNPISGHATLYWYQQILGQGPKLLIQFQNNGVVDDSQLPKDRFSAERLKGVDSTLKIQPAKLEDSAVYLCASSQLAGTHNEQFFGPGTRLTVL.